Listed below are T cell receptor beta chains from one sample, sequenced in a study of T cell responses to AZD1222 COVID-19 vaccine. The assay was immunoSEQ multiplex PCR, and TCRdb's table has in-frame clones only and misses some. This sample has about 120,000 clones; approximately 85% occur once, and the top ten carry 9.4%. The material was peripheral blood, obtained on day 0 of AZD1222 vaccination. The origin of the receptors is an adult in good health. CDR3s include the opening cysteine and the closing phenylalanine or tryptophan. Fields, in order: D gene, V gene, clone size, J gene, CDR3 DNA, CDR3 protein. D genes are given only for firm matches. Only some rows state a clone size, as once, few, many or a class for expanded clones.

TRBD1,TRBV30,-,TRBJ2-6,TGTGCCTGGAGTGAACAGGGGTTCTCGGGGGCCAACGTCCTGACTTTC,CAWSEQGFSGANVLTF
-,TRBV4-1,-,TRBJ2-3,TGCGCCAGCAGCCAAGACAGCGGCCATACGCAGTATTTT,CASSQDSGHTQYF
TRBD2,TRBV5-6,few,TRBJ2-7,TGTGCCAGCATGAGGCGGGGACTAGCGGGAAAATACGAGCAGTACTTC,CASMRRGLAGKYEQYF
-,TRBV27,-,TRBJ2-7,TGTGCCAGCAGTTTGGGCTACGAGCAGTACTTC,CASSLGYEQYF
TRBD2,TRBV9,-,TRBJ2-7,TGTGCCAGCAGCCAAGGGGGTGGACTAGCGGGATTCTACGAGCAGTACTTC,CASSQGGGLAGFYEQYF
TRBD1,TRBV5-1,-,TRBJ2-2,TGCGCCAGCAGCGACCCGGGACAGGGGGTCACCGGGGAGCTGTTTTTT,CASSDPGQGVTGELFF
TRBD2,TRBV12-5,once,TRBJ2-1,TGTGCTAGTGGTTTAAGAGGGAGGGTATCCTTCTCCTACAATGAGCAGTTCTTC,CASGLRGRVSFSYNEQFF
-,TRBV30,-,TRBJ2-2,TGTGCCTGGGGAGGGGGCGTAGGGGAGCTGTTTTTT,CAWGGGVGELFF
-,TRBV4-1,-,TRBJ1-5,TGCGCCAGCAGCCAAGCGCCACGGATTAATCAGCCCCAGCATTTT,CASSQAPRINQPQHF
TRBD2,TRBV6-5,-,TRBJ2-3,TGTGCCAGCAGTTCCCTGAGCGGGGGGGCCGCAGATACGCAGTATTTT,CASSSLSGGAADTQYF
TRBD1,TRBV2,-,TRBJ2-1,TGTGCCAGCATACGGGACAGGGCGGACAATGAGCAGTTCTTC,CASIRDRADNEQFF
TRBD1,TRBV19,few,TRBJ1-2,TGTGCCAGTAGTGCCGGGACAGGGTATGGCTACACCTTC,CASSAGTGYGYTF
-,TRBV19,-,TRBJ1-2,TGTGCCAGTAGTCATACCGGGGGAGGGGGAGGATATGGCTACACCTTC,CASSHTGGGGGYGYTF
TRBD1,TRBV27,-,TRBJ2-7,TGTGCCAGCAGTTTACTCCGGGACAGGGGGCTCAAAGAGCAGTACTTC,CASSLLRDRGLKEQYF
-,TRBV29-1,-,TRBJ2-1,TGCAGCGTTGTAGGACCCTTCCCCAATGAGCAGTTCTTC,CSVVGPFPNEQFF
-,TRBV19,few,TRBJ1-2,TGTGCCAGTAGTGTCGCTAACTATGGCTACACCTTC,CASSVANYGYTF
TRBD1,TRBV5-5,few,TRBJ1-1,TGTGCCAGCAGACGGATGTGGCAGGGGGTGAACACTGAAGCTTTCTTT,CASRRMWQGVNTEAFF
TRBD1,TRBV2,-,TRBJ1-4,TGTGCCAGTACAGGGGGCCAATCAACTAATGAAAAACTGTTTTTT,CASTGGQSTNEKLFF
TRBD1,TRBV19,-,TRBJ1-1,TGTGCCAGTAGTACAAACAGGGGGCGTCCCAGGGCGAACACTGAAGCTTTCTTT,CASSTNRGRPRANTEAFF
-,TRBV2,-,TRBJ1-1,TGTGCCAGCAGTGAGCGCTTGCAGAACACTGAAGCTTTCTTT,CASSERLQNTEAFF
-,TRBV27,-,TRBJ2-7,TGTGCCAGCTGGCCCGGGAACGGAAATTCCTACGAGCAGTACTTC,CASWPGNGNSYEQYF
-,TRBV11-3,once,TRBJ1-2,TGTGCCAGCAGCTTAGATTCCCTATTCGGCGGCTACACCTTC,CASSLDSLFGGYTF
-,TRBV27,-,TRBJ2-1,TGTGCCAGCAGTTTAGGGGACCTCAGTGAGCAGTTCTTC,CASSLGDLSEQFF